Listed here are 25 T cell receptor beta chains from one sample, sequenced in a study of OX40 agonist ivuxolimab in advanced cancers. Profiled with immunoSEQ multiplex PCR; TCRdb holds only in-frame clones, not every one. Of roughly 79,000 clones in the sample, roughly nine tenths were seen once. The sample was CD4+ or CD8+ T cells sorted from blood, taken in a trial of the OX40 agonist ivuxolimab. The receptors were sampled from an adult with an advanced solid tumor such as melanoma, head and neck, liver or kidney cancer.

The CDR3 loop reads CASSQERSLNPSPLHF. The CDR3 DNA reads TGCGCCAGCAGCCAAGAGAGGTCGTTAAACCCTTCACCCCTCCACTTT. The V gene is TRBV4-1, the J gene TRBJ1-6; no reliable D call. The V end lost 0 bases, the J end lost 9 bases, and 15 bases lay between the germline ends. The CDR3 extends over 16 amino acids. Germline-derived CDR1 and CDR2 are MGHRA and YSYEKL.

V gene TRBV28 combines with J gene TRBJ2-6, with D possibly TRBD2 on 7 matching bases. CDR1 MDHEN and CDR2 SYDVKM come from the germline V gene. The CDR3 extends over 18 amino acids. Trimming shortened V by 2 bases and J by 3 bases, and 17 bases separated the two germline ends. CDR3 loop: CASSLRDGRGRGANVLTF. CDR3 DNA: TGTGCCAGCAGTTTAAGGGATGGGCGGGGGCGTGGGGCCAACGTCCTGACTTTC.

The chain carries TRBV7-2 and TRBJ2-5; D is unclear. Trimming removed 3 bases from V and 7 bases from J, with 6 bases in between. This CDR3 comprises 11 residues. Germline values: CDR1 SGHTA, CDR2 FQGNSA. As DNA, the CDR3 is TGTGCCAGCAGCTTCATTGGGACCCAGTACTTC. It yields the protein CASSFIGTQYF.

The chain joins TRBV25-1 to TRBJ2-1, with D possibly matching TRBD1 (6 bases). The V and J ends lost 1 base and 14 bases respectively, with 9 bases between them. Looked up from germline, CDR1 is MGHDK and CDR2 is SYGVNS. The CDR3 extends over 11 amino acids. CDR3 sequence: CASSEFAGEFF. The CDR3 nucleotides read TGTGCCAGCAGTGAATTCGCAGGGGAGTTCTTC.

This clone was picked up one time. V is TRBV29-1 and J is TRBJ1-2; tentatively, D is TRBD1 (5 bases). CDR3 size: 15 residues. Germline assignment: CDR1 SQVTM and CDR2 ANQGSEA. V lost 4 bases to trimming and J lost 1 base, with 16 bases between them. CDR3 bases: TGCAGCGTTGTAACTTCAGGGACCTTTAACTATGGCTACACCTTC. It specifies CSVVTSGTFNYGYTF. The full variable domain, its missing parts supplied by reference TRBV29-1 and TRBJ1-2, is SAVISQKPSRDICQRGTSLTIQCQVDSQVTMMFWYRQQPGQSLTLIATANQGSEATYESGFVIDKFPISRPNLTFSTLTVSNMSPEDSSIYLCSVVTSGTFNYGYTFGSGTRLTVV.

The chain couples TRBV28 to TRBJ1-3; a weak D match, TRBD1 (6 bases). The V gene's germline CDR1 is MDHEN and CDR2 SYDVKM. The CDR3 is 16 amino acids. The V end lost 3 bases, the J end lost 0 bases, and 12 bases lay between the germline ends. In DNA, the CDR3 is TGTGCCAGCAGTTTGCCAGGGGCTCTCTCTGGAAACACCATATATTTT. Translating it yields CASSLPGALSGNTIYF.

The V and J genes are TRBV10-3 and TRBJ2-1; D is possibly TRBD1 (6 bases). The CDR3 has 16 residues. Per the germline V gene, CDR1 is ENHRY and CDR2 is SYGVKD. V was cut by 0 bases and J by 7 bases, with 16 bases left in between. CDR3 in DNA: TGTGCCATCAGTGAGTCCGGGACAATGCATCCTAATGAGCAGTTCTTC. Protein: CAISESGTMHPNEQFF.

This clone was seen only once. V usage is TRBV7-9 and J usage is TRBJ2-1, with TRBD2 identical over 12 bases. CDR1 is SEHNR, CDR2 FQNEAQ, per germline (reference sequence). This CDR3 region has 17 residues. The V gene end was trimmed by 3 bases and the J gene end by 0 bases; junction bases not matched to a gene: 3. For the CDR3, the DNA is TGTGCCAGCAGCTTGGCTAGCGGGAGGGCCTCCTACAATGAGCAGTTCTTC. This translates into CASSLASGRASYNEQFF.

This clone was seen just once. The J gene is TRBJ2-7, the V gene TRBV6-5; 8 bases are a match to TRBD1. The CDR3 consists of 15 residues. Germline trimming cut 6 bases from V and 1 base from J; bases unmatched to any gene: 8. The germline V gene has CDR1 MNHEY and CDR2 SVGAGI. In DNA form, the CDR3 reads TGTGCCAGCAGCCAAACAGGGGGTCCGTCCTACGAGCAGTACTTC. Encoded protein: CASSQTGGPSYEQYF.

J is TRBJ1-1 and V is TRBV7-9; D is uncertain. Germline V gene lookup returns CDR1 SEHNR and CDR2 FQNEAQ (reference sequence). Trimming cost V 3 bases and J 1 base, with 6 bases left between them. The CDR3 runs to 13 residues. DNA of the CDR3: TGTGCCAGCAGCTTCGGGGAGAACACTGAAGCTTTCTTT. It codes for CASSFGENTEAFF.

V usage is TRBV6-5 and J usage is TRBJ2-2, with unresolved D. The germline CDR1 and CDR2 sequences are MNHEY and SVGAGI. Trimming left V 4 bases short and J 5 bases short, with 5 bases between. The CDR3 length is 12 residues. In nucleotides, the CDR3 is TGTGCCAGCAGTTTAAAGACCGGGGAGCTGTTTTTT. It specifies CASSLKTGELFF.

The gene calls are TRBV28 and TRBJ1-1; unclear D gene. The CDR3 contains 16 residues. The V end was cut by 8 bases, the J end by 3 bases, with 22 bases between. CDR1 and CDR2 from the germline V gene are MDHEN and SYDVKM. CDR3 nucleotide sequence: TGTGCCAGCCCATCGACGGCCAACACTAAGGACACTGAAGCTTTCTTT. Translation: CASPSTANTKDTEAFF.

The chain recombines TRBV5-1 with TRBJ1-2; 8 bases fit TRBD1. Germline CDR1 is SGHRS and CDR2 is YFSETQ. The CDR3 has 16 amino acids. The junction had 12 bases not matched to a gene; V was cut back by 0 bases and J by 8 bases. The CDR3 DNA reads TGCGCCAGCAGCTTGGGCAGGGGGCCCTCCACCGGCGGCTACACCTTC. It translates to CASSLGRGPSTGGYTF.

J is TRBJ2-2 and V is TRBV7-2; 7 bases are shared with TRBD2. The length of the CDR3 is 15 residues. Germline CDR1 and CDR2: SGHTA and FQGNSA. Trimming at V came to 1 base and at J to 4 bases, leaving 3 bases not matched to a gene. The CDR3 DNA reads TGTGCCAGCAGCTTAGGAGGGAGGGGCACCGGGGAGCTGTTTTTT. As protein: CASSLGGRGTGELFF. Variable domain in full (rest from reference TRBV7-2 and TRBJ2-2): GAGVSQSPSNKVTEKGKDVELRCDPISGHTALYWYRQSLGQGLEFLIYFQGNSAPDKSGLPSDRFSAERTGGSVSTLTIQRTQQEDSAVYLCASSLGGRGTGELFFGEGSRLTVL.

The V and J genes are TRBV10-3 and TRBJ2-1; D gene uncertain. The germline V and J ends were trimmed by 0 bases and 5 bases, with 11 bases remaining between them. In germline, CDR1 is ENHRY, CDR2 SYGVKD. CDR3 length equals 15 residues. The CDR3 DNA is TGTGCCATCAGTGAGTCTCAACTTCTCAACAATGAGCAGTTCTTC. Protein sequence: CAISESQLLNNEQFF.

The chain joins TRBV19 to TRBJ1-4; TRBD1 matches at 10 bases. Per the germline V gene, CDR1 is LNHDA and CDR2 is SQIVND (reference sequence). J gave up 7 bases and V 6 bases, and 5 bases lay outside the gene matches. The CDR3 runs to 14 residues. CDR3 amino acids: CASRRQGAIEKLFF. In DNA, the CDR3 is TGTGCCAGTAGAAGACAGGGGGCGATTGAAAAACTGTTTTTT.

V usage is TRBV7-3 and J usage is TRBJ2-3; the D is unclear. This CDR3 spans 13 amino acids. Trimming stripped 2 bases from V and 11 bases from J, with 14 bases between. Germline CDR1 SGHTA, CDR2 FQGTGA. The CDR3 loop reads CASSLQKGGMQYF. The CDR3 DNA sequence: TGTGCCAGCAGCTTACAAAAAGGTGGAATGCAGTATTTT.

The chain has TRBV5-1 and TRBJ2-1; D remains unclear. The CDR3 covers 12 residues. Trimming left V 0 bases short and J 15 bases short, with 13 bases between. Looked up from germline, CDR1 is SGHRS and CDR2 is YFSETQ. The CDR3 sequence is CASSLEGSQLFF. The DNA for the CDR3 is TGCGCCAGCAGCTTGGAGGGATCACAACTGTTCTTC.

This chain uses TRBV10-3 with TRBJ1-2; 9 bases map to TRBD1. With 7 bases clipped from V and 3 bases from J, the junction kept 3 bases outside the gene matches. The CDR3 is made up of 13 amino acids. Germline CDR1 ENHRY, CDR2 SYGVKD. The CDR3 loop is CAITGQGHYGYTF. CDR3 DNA: TGTGCCATCACTGGACAGGGGCACTATGGCTACACCTTC.

This chain connects TRBV7-9 to TRBJ2-2, with TRBD2 matching 8 bases. The CDR3 totals 16 residues. J lost 6 bases, V lost 1 base, and 7 bases had no gene match. Germline lookup yields CDR1 SEHNR and CDR2 FQNEAQ (reference sequence). CDR3: CASSLVSGRFSGELFF. DNA for the CDR3: TGTGCCAGCAGCTTAGTGAGCGGGAGATTTTCCGGGGAGCTGTTTTTT.

The chain couples TRBV7-2 to TRBJ2-7, with D perhaps TRBD1 (5 bases). Looked up from germline, CDR1 is SGHTA and CDR2 is FQGNSA. Trimming removed 5 bases from V and 2 bases from J, with 16 bases in between. The CDR3 length is 15 residues. Here the CDR3 DNA reads TGTGCCAGCAGCCGACAGTTCTCTATAACCTACGAGCAGTACTTC. Protein: CASSRQFSITYEQYF. The full variable domain, completed using reference TRBV7-2 and TRBJ2-7, is GAGVSQSPSNKVTEKGKDVELRCDPISGHTALYWYRQSLGQGLEFLIYFQGNSAPDKSGLPSDRFSAERTGGSVSTLTIQRTQQEDSAVYLCASSRQFSITYEQYFGPGTRLTVT.

In this sample, this clone turned up once. J is TRBJ2-1 and V is TRBV30; the D gene is possibly TRBD1 (6 bases). Trimming removed 0 bases at V and 0 bases at J, with 6 bases between. Germline values: CDR1 GTSNPN, CDR2 SVGIG (reference sequence). This CDR3 is built from 14 residues. CDR3 sequence reads: CAWSVGGSYNEQFF. In DNA form, the CDR3 reads TGTGCCTGGAGTGTAGGGGGCTCCTACAATGAGCAGTTCTTC.

J is TRBJ2-2 and V is TRBV5-6, with D tentatively TRBD1 (5 bases). CDR1 is SGHDT and CDR2 is YYEEEE in the germline V gene. This CDR3 is built from 13 residues. The V and J ends lost 0 bases and 6 bases respectively, with 6 bases between them. CDR3 in amino acids: CASSLGGPGELFF. The CDR3 bases are TGTGCCAGCAGCTTGGGGGGCCCCGGGGAGCTGTTTTTT.

The chain employs TRBV7-2 and TRBJ1-4, with TRBD1 matching over 11 bases. The ends lost 5 bases at V and 7 bases at J; junction bases unmatched: 9. The CDR3 runs 16 residues. CDR1 is SGHTA and CDR2 is FQGNSA in the germline V gene. CDR3 in DNA: TGTGCCAGCAGCCTAACCTCCGGGACAGGGGGTGAAAAACTGTTTTTT. This encodes CASSLTSGTGGEKLFF.

This chain uses TRBV11-2 with TRBJ1-1; no firm D call. This CDR3 contains 12 residues. Germline V gene sequence: CDR1 SGHAT, CDR2 FQNNGV. V gave up 4 bases and J gave up 3 bases, with 6 bases separating them. CDR3: CASSSTHTEAFF. The CDR3 DNA follows: TGTGCCAGCAGCTCAACCCACACTGAAGCTTTCTTT.